This T cell receptor (beta chain) was observed in a study of blood T cell repertoires in COVID-19. As processed by the authors: Reference gene primer amplification gave estimated nucleated cell counts. Using immunoSEQ multiplex PCR, the repertoire was profiled, and TCRdb retains in-frame clones only, with some absent. The DNA gave D and trimming, while V, J and clone size come from that table. The table lists 200,000 to 250,000 clones, approximately 90% of them singletons. The germline CDR1 and CDR2 sequences are MNHEY and SVGAGI. V was pared by 6 bases and J by 5 bases, with 9 bases of the junction left unmatched. This CDR3 is built from 15 residues.

What was sequenced was peripheral blood. The TCR originated in a man in his fifties or sixties with acute or convalescent COVID-19. The chain has TRBV6-5 and TRBJ1-5, with 8 bases that match TRBD1. As DNA, the CDR3 is TGTGCCAGCAGCTTTACAGGGGGAATTGATCAGCCCCAGCATTTT. It specifies CASSFTGGIDQPQHF.